This TCR beta chain appears in the sequencing data of a study of blood T cell repertoires in COVID-19. Study information: Italy, Spain and the United States were the sources of the convalescent and acute COVID-19 samples. T cells, B-cell-depleted T cells, or PBMCs supplied cDNA or gDNA.

Original processing methods: Scientists estimated how many nucleated cells there were by amplifying reference gene primers. Assay: immunoSEQ multiplex PCR; the TCRdb copy retains only in-frame clones and omits some. Clone size and the V and J calls come from that table; the DNA yielded D and trimming. The table includes some 250,000 clones, 75% to 90% detected once. Material: peripheral blood. The sequence derives from a man aged 60 to 69 who had recovered from COVID-19.

CDR3 region: CASSPFGGQRSPLHF. The CDR3 DNA follows: TGTGCCAGCAGCCCATTCGGGGGGCAGCGCTCACCCCTCCACTTT. The gene calls are TRBV5-6 and TRBJ1-6; D possibly corresponds to TRBD1 (6 bases). This CDR3 spans 15 amino acids. Trimming shortened V by 4 bases and J by 10 bases, and 18 bases separated the two germline ends. Germline V gene lookup returns CDR1 SGHDT and CDR2 YYEEEE.